These 9 T cell receptor beta chains were sequenced from one sample in a study of blood T cells in healthy people across ages. Primers used in a second PCR of roughly 6 to 11 cycles were a sample-barcoded 5' primer and a J-beta primer mix. MiXCR, applied by TCRdb to the 5' RACE reads, yields one record per CDR3 protein. The table records 850,000 to 1,000,000 distinct CDR3 sequences, around 48% of them present only once. Sequencing used blood. The receptors shown here come from a young man in good health.

The V gene is TRBV4-2, the J gene TRBJ1-5, with 7 nucleotides matching TRBD1. CDR3 size: 16 residues. The germline V gene has CDR1 LGHNA and CDR2 YNFKEQ. The J segment lost 6 bases and the V segment lost 0 bases, leaving 8 bases of the junction unmatched. The CDR3 is CASSQDSQGGIQPQHF. In nucleotides, the CDR3 is TGTGCCAGCAGCCAAGATTCCCAGGGGGGTATTCAGCCCCAGCATTTT.

This clonotype was observed a handful of times. V usage is TRBV7-2 and J usage is TRBJ2-4; the D gene is possibly TRBD2 (6 bases). Trimming took off 1 base at V and 0 bases at J, with 13 bases between the two ends. CDR1 is SGHTA, CDR2 FQGNSA, per germline. CDR3 size: 17 residues. This chain's CDR3 is CASSLGGVALAKNIQYF. CDR3 in DNA: TGTGCCAGCAGCTTAGGGGGGGTGGCTTTAGCCAAAAACATTCAGTACTTC.

This chain links TRBV12-3 or TRBV12-4 with TRBJ1-5; possible D gene TRBD1, 5 bases. This CDR3 spans 14 amino acids. The ends were cut back, 7 bases at V and 1 base at J, with 11 bases in the middle. The CDR3 bases are TGTGCCAGCACCGGGGCTTCGAGCAATCAGCCCCAGCATTTT. This gives the protein CASTGASSNQPQHF.

With respect to this clonotype: Germline and junction disagree at one end, which may indicate a read error. This chain links TRBV12-3 or TRBV12-4 with TRBJ2-1, with unresolved D. This CDR3 is 12 amino acids long. CDR3 sequence reads: CTSSGIYNEQFF. The CDR3 coding sequence is TGTACCAGCAGTGGAATCTACAATGAGCAGTTCTTC.

The chain joins TRBV20-1 to TRBJ2-5; tentatively, D is TRBD1 or TRBD2 (5 bases each). V lost 0 bases and J lost 1, with 12 bases in between. The CDR3 sequence is 15 residues long. The V gene's germline CDR1 is DFQATT and CDR2 SNEGSKA (reference sequence). This CDR3 is CSARDGGRVQETQYF. Here the CDR3 DNA reads TGCAGTGCTAGAGATGGAGGCAGGGTCCAAGAGACCCAGTACTTC.

In regard to this clonotype: Its ends do not fully match the called genes, so a read error is possible. The CDR3 DNA reads as TGTGCCAGCAGTGAATTATCCTATAGTTCACCCCTCCACTTT. Translated, it gives CASSELSYSSPLHF. The chain couples TRBV25-1 to TRBJ1-6, with D unclear. Germline V gives CDR1 MGHDK, CDR2 SYGVNS. This CDR3 region has 14 residues.

This clonotype showed up many times. The chain is built from TRBV6-2 or TRBV6-3 and TRBJ2-3, with unresolved D. This CDR3 comprises 16 residues. Germline V CDR1 and CDR2: MNHEY, SVGEGT. V was trimmed by 6 bases and J by 0 bases, leaving 16 bases between them. This CDR3 reads CASSSLPARSTDTQYF. In DNA form, the CDR3 reads TGTGCCAGCAGCAGTCTTCCAGCAAGGAGCACAGATACGCAGTATTTT.

The table lists this clonotype with many counts. The gene calls are TRBV6-6 and TRBJ2-7; D is unclear. CDR3 length equals 12 residues. V shed 4 bases and J shed 4 bases, with 8 bases lying between them. In germline, CDR1 is MNHNY, CDR2 SVGAGI (reference sequence). The CDR3 DNA reads TGTGCCAGCAGTTCGACGGTATACGAGCAGTACTTC. This translates into CASSSTVYEQYF.

The table lists this clonotype with many counts. This chain links TRBV5-1 with TRBJ1-6; a possible D gene is TRBD1 (6 bases). The CDR3 consists of 15 residues. Per germline, CDR1 SGHRS and CDR2 YFSETQ. With 0 bases removed from V and 10 bases from J, the gap between germline ends came to 14 bases. DNA of the CDR3: TGCGCCAGCAGCTTGGCCCCACAGGGCGACTCACCCCTCCACTTT. Translating gives CASSLAPQGDSPLHF.